The clone carrying this TCR beta chain appeared once. The repertoire was sequenced with immunoSEQ multiplex PCR; TCRdb's copy has only in-frame clones and lacks some. The sample lists 150,000 to 180,000 clones, 86% occurring once. V was pared by 6 bases and J by 1 base, with 10 bases between. CDR3 length equals 14 residues. Germline CDR1 SNHLY, CDR2 FYNNEI. This specimen comes from a study of cytomegalovirus exposure and HLA in healthy donors. In the study overall: The same platform used for the 666 first-cohort repertoires was also used for the 120 validation repertoires, as a later analysis reported.

This receptor was identified in a human donor in good health. Sequencing was done on a sample of PBMCs. The V call is TRBV2, the J call TRBJ2-1; perhaps TRBD1 as D (6 bases). The CDR3 DNA is TGTGCCAGCAGAATTAGGGGGTCCTACAATGAGCAGTTCTTC. This encodes CASRIRGSYNEQFF.